The T cell receptor beta chain described here comes from a study of T-cell memory formation after mild COVID-19. Study results and limitations: The study found contracting CD4+ clones mainly in CM and EM and contracting CD8+ clones in EMRA.

This clonotype showed up just a few times. Its antigen is not identified. This CDR3 spans 15 amino acids. Germline CDR1 SGDLS, CDR2 YYNGEE. V was clipped by 1 base and J by 6 bases; unmatched bases: 6. Constant-segment-primed 5'RACE gave TCR alpha and TCR beta cDNA libraries with sample barcodes and UMIs. Via MiXCR, TCRdb re-called the 5' RACE reads, giving one row per CDR3 protein. Among about 290,000 distinct CDR3 sequences listed, 15% were seen once. The rearrangement uses TRBV9 and TRBJ2-3, with TRBD2 matching 9 bases. Input material: PBMCs or a T cell subset sorted from them (not recorded which). This sequence was found in a man between 18 and 29 years old who had mild COVID-19 (a few samples of this study predate the infection). Cell type and time point are not known. The CDR3 loop reads CASSVMRGGADTQYF. CDR3 DNA sequence: TGTGCCAGCAGCGTAATGCGGGGGGGCGCGGATACGCAGTATTTT.